The 31 T cell receptor beta chains listed next were all sequenced from one sample in a study of tumor-infiltrating lymphocytes in oesophageal squamous cell carcinoma. TCRdb used MiXCR to reprocess the PCR reads, holding one entry per CDR3 protein. Of about 22,000 distinct CDR3 sequences listed, roughly a third are singletons. The sequencing input was esophageal tumor tissue. Receptors originate from a female donor with esophageal squamous cell carcinoma.

This clonotype was recorded many times. A much larger clone differs by one base, so this may be a read error. The V gene is TRBV12-5, the J gene TRBJ2-5; TRBD1 aligns across 7 bases. The germline CDR1 and CDR2 sequences are LGHNT and FRNRAP. This CDR3 is 15 amino acids long. Trimming took 3 bases from V and 11 from J; bases not matched to a gene: 15. Here the CDR3 DNA reads TGTGCTAGTGGTTTCGGGACAGAGTACTACAATGAGCAGTACTTC. This sequence encodes CASGFGTEYYNEQYF.

This sequence joins TRBV7-2 and TRBJ2-2, with D hard to call. Looked up from germline, CDR1 is SGHTA and CDR2 is FQGNSA. This CDR3 spans 15 amino acids. Between the trimmed V and J ends, which lost 0 bases and 4 bases, there was a span of 9 bases. The CDR3 here is CASSLALESTGELFF. CDR3 sequence (DNA): TGTGCCAGCAGCTTAGCCCTAGAGTCCACCGGGGAGCTGTTTTTT.

The chain employs TRBV12-3 or TRBV12-4 and TRBJ2-1, with D possibly being TRBD1 (6 bases). The DNA end lines up better with TRBJ2-7; the J call may be wrong. The CDR3 has 15 amino acids. The CDR3 spells CASSPGQKSYDEQYF. Written as DNA, the CDR3 is TGTGCCAGCAGTCCCGGACAGAAGTCCTACGATGAGCAGTACTTC.

The chain couples TRBV7-6 to TRBJ2-5; tentative D call: TRBD1 (5 bases). The J call is in doubt because the DNA end fits TRBJ2-1 better. The CDR3 is made up of 14 amino acids. Germline V CDR1 and CDR2: SGHVS, FNYEAQ. The chain's CDR3 is CASSLEGKGFQQFF. Written as DNA, the CDR3 is TGTGCCAGCAGCTTAGAGGGGAAGGGGTTTCAGCAGTTCTTC.

This clonotype was seen more than once but under ten times. The chain employs TRBV6-6 and TRBJ2-7; 8 bases fit TRBD2. This CDR3 comprises 16 residues. V lost 1 base, J lost 1 base, and 6 bases stayed unmatched. Per germline, CDR1 MNHNY and CDR2 SVGAGI (reference sequence). Written as DNA, the CDR3 is TGTGCCAGCAGTTACTTCGTGCTAGCGGGTTCCTACGAGCAGTACTTC. Translation: CASSYFVLAGSYEQYF.

V is TRBV4-1 and J is TRBJ2-3, with D perhaps TRBD1 or TRBD2 (6 bases each). This CDR3 has 16 residues. Germline V gives CDR1 MGHRA, CDR2 YSYEKL. The V end was cut by 4 bases, the J end by 4 bases, with 18 bases between. CDR3 amino acids: CASSRDAVGGSDTQYF. CDR3 sequence (DNA): TGCGCCAGCAGCCGGGACGCTGTGGGGGGCTCAGATACGCAGTATTTT.

This clonotype was counted many times. Relative to the germline gene, one junction end is altered; a read error may explain this. The chain links TRBV7-7 to TRBJ2-1, with no clear D. CDR1 is SSHAT and CDR2 is FNYEAQ in the germline V gene (reference sequence). The CDR3 totals 13 residues. CDR3 sequence (DNA): TGTGCTAGCAGCTTAGAATCCAACAATGAGCAGTTCTTC. Encoded protein: CASSLESNNEQFF.

By share of the sample, this clonotype is large. V usage is TRBV7-3 and J usage is TRBJ2-7; TRBD2 aligns across 8 bases. The V segment lost 6 bases and the J segment 0 bases; nucleotides outside the gene matches: 4. The CDR3 is 14 residues long. Germline CDR1 reads SGHTA; CDR2 reads FQGTGA. CDR3: CASRPSGGSYEQYF. The CDR3 bases are TGTGCCAGCAGACCCAGCGGGGGCTCCTACGAGCAGTACTTC. The entire variable domain, with the rest obtained from reference TRBV7-3 and TRBJ2-7, is as follows: GAGVSQTPSNKVTEKGKYVELRCDPISGHTALYWYRQSLGQGPEFLIYFQGTGAADDSGLPNDRFFAVRPEGSVSTLKIQRTERGDSAVYLCASRPSGGSYEQYFGPGTRLTVT.

This clonotype was counted many times. The rearrangement links TRBV5-1 to TRBJ2-1; D is undetermined. V shed 5 bases and J shed 0 bases, with 6 bases lying between them. The CDR3 loop spans 13 amino acids. Germline V gene data show CDR1 as SGHRS and CDR2 as YFSETQ. The CDR3 region is CASRGSSYNEQFF. The DNA of the CDR3 is TGCGCCAGCAGGGGTAGCTCCTACAATGAGCAGTTCTTC.

This clonotype was counted between two and nine times. V is TRBV13 and J is TRBJ2-3; unclear D gene. The CDR3 is 15 amino acids. Germline CDR1 reads PRHDT; CDR2 reads FYEKMQ (reference sequence). V lost 3 bases and J 3 bases, leaving 13 bases between the germline ends. This CDR3 reads CASSFSGYGTDTQYF. In nucleotides, the CDR3 is TGTGCCAGCAGCTTCTCCGGCTATGGGACAGATACGCAGTATTTT. The full variable domain, its missing parts supplied by reference TRBV13 and TRBJ2-3, is AAGVIQSPRHLIKEKRETATLKCYPIPRHDTVYWYQQGPGQDPQFLISFYEKMQSDKGSIPDRFSAQQFSDYHSELNMSSLELGDSALYFCASSFSGYGTDTQYFGPGTRLTVL.

This clonotype has at least ten counts. The rearrangement links TRBV27 to TRBJ2-7; D unclear. The V gene's germline CDR1 is MNHEY and CDR2 SMNVEV (reference sequence). The CDR3 is 13 amino acids. The V gene lost 2 bases and the J gene lost 7 bases, with 12 bases spanning the gap. The CDR3 is CASSLRPAWEQYF. The CDR3 DNA follows: TGTGCCAGCAGTTTAAGGCCCGCGTGGGAGCAGTACTTC.

This clonotype was counted ten times or more. The genes are TRBV11-2 and TRBJ2-5; TRBD2 matches 7 bases. The DNA matches TRBJ2-7 better at its end, which makes the J call doubtful. The CDR3 has 14 residues. The germline gives CDR1 SGHAT, CDR2 FQNNGV. The CDR3, as DNA: TGTGCCAGCAGCTTTGGCGGGAGAGGGTACGAGCAGTACTTC. This encodes CASSFGGRGYEQYF.

The rearrangement uses TRBV19 and TRBJ2-3, with D tentatively TRBD2 (5 bases). CDR1 and CDR2 from the germline V gene are LNHDA and SQIVND (reference sequence). Trimming left V 5 bases short and J 11 bases short, with 20 bases between. The CDR3 covers 14 residues. The CDR3 loop is CASSRNSGTYEQYF. The CDR3 DNA reads as TGTGCCAGTAGTCGGAACAGCGGAACCTACGAGCAGTATTTT.

A word on this clonotype: A read error may explain this, as a much larger clone is one base away. This chain connects TRBV6-1 to TRBJ2-7; D is perhaps TRBD2 (5 bases). Trimming pared 8 bases from V and 7 bases from J, leaving 24 bases between. This CDR3 region has 15 residues. Per the germline V gene, CDR1 is MNHNS and CDR2 is SASEGT. For the CDR3, the DNA is TGTGCCAGCGGCGCTAGCAGGAGGACCTACAATGAGCAGTACTTC. Protein sequence: CASGASRRTYNEQYF.

This clonotype was seen many times. The chain uses TRBV5-1 and TRBJ1-3, with D possibly being TRBD1 (5 bases). The CDR3 is 14 residues long. Trimming left V 6 bases short and J 2 bases short, with 12 bases between. The germline gives CDR1 SGHRS, CDR2 YFSETQ. The CDR3 DNA is TGCGCCAGCACCCTGGGGGGAACTGGAAACACCATATATTTT. Protein: CASTLGGTGNTIYF. Variable domain in full (rest from reference TRBV5-1 and TRBJ1-3): KAGVTQTPRYLIKTRGQQVTLSCSPISGHRSVSWYQQTPGQGLQFLFEYFSETQRNKGNFPGRFSGRQFSNSRSEMNVSTLELGDSALYLCASTLGGTGNTIYFGEGSWLTVV.

V and J are TRBV20-1 and TRBJ2-5, with D perhaps assigned TRBD1 or TRBD2 (5 bases each). The end of the DNA is better explained by TRBJ2-7, so the J call may be wrong. The germline V gene encodes CDR1 DFQATT and CDR2 SNEGSKA (reference sequence). CDR3 length: 15 amino acids. CDR3 residues: CSARDQGVNSYEQYF. The CDR3 DNA follows: TGCAGTGCTAGAGATCAGGGAGTGAATTCCTACGAGCAGTACTTC.

In this sample, this clonotype turned up a few times. J is TRBJ2-2 and V is TRBV7-6; D is uncertain. CDR1 SGHVS and CDR2 FNYEAQ come from the germline V gene. This CDR3 region has 14 residues. V lost 5 bases to trimming and J lost 7 bases, with 14 bases between them. The CDR3 is CASSPGSKGGELFF. Here the CDR3 DNA reads TGTGCCAGCAGCCCAGGTAGCAAGGGCGGGGAGCTGTTTTTT.

This clonotype was detected a few times. It is likely a read error, because the conserved phenylalanine at the end of the CDR3 is missing. It is unclear where the CDR3 begins or ends on the DNA, so no DNA is shown, and the CDR3 is as TCRdb lists it. The chain recombines TRBV28 with TRBJ2-6; TRBD1 reflects the table's D call only, with no check against the DNA. The CDR3 totals 8 residues, both ends included. Germline assignment: CDR1 MDHEN and CDR2 SYDVKM. Here the CDR3 reads CASSLSGQ.

This clonotype has ten or more counts. CDR3 nucleotides: TGTGCCAGCATCTCAGCGGCCTACGAGCAGTACTTC. As protein: CASISAAYEQYF. The J gene is TRBJ2-7, the V gene TRBV6-1, with a weak D call TRBD2 (5 bases). Per the germline V gene, CDR1 is MNHNS and CDR2 is SASEGT. V lost 7 bases and J 2 bases, leaving 9 bases between the germline ends. This CDR3 region has 12 residues.

The CDR3 nucleotides are TGTGCCAGCAGTTCAAGCGGGAGTCTTGGAGATACGCAGTATTTT. This sequence encodes CASSSSGSLGDTQYF. The J gene is TRBJ2-3, the V gene TRBV7-9; 8 nucleotides match TRBD2. Unmatched junction bases numbered 10, after V lost 6 bases and J lost 5 bases. CDR1 and CDR2 from the germline V gene are SEHNR and FQNEAQ (reference sequence). The CDR3 has 15 amino acids.

In its sample, this clonotype was seen many times. A much larger clone differs from this one at a single base, so this may be a read error. The CDR3 is CASSPGLGYNEQYF. CDR3 nucleotides: TGTGCCAGCAGCCCCGGACTTGGTTACAATGAGCAGTACTTC. V and J are TRBV7-3 and TRBJ2-7; a weak D match, TRBD2 (5 bases). The CDR3 is made up of 14 amino acids. The V gene lost 5 bases and the J gene lost 7 bases, with 18 bases spanning the gap. The germline gives CDR1 SGHTA, CDR2 FQGTGA.

The chain links TRBV7-2 to TRBJ2-1; weak D call: TRBD1 (5 bases). CDR3 length: 17 amino acids. Trimming removed 4 bases at V and 0 bases at J, with 16 bases between. Per the germline V gene, CDR1 is SGHTA and CDR2 is FQGNSA. This CDR3 reads CASSSNPDSPSYNEQFF. For the CDR3, the DNA is TGTGCCAGCAGCTCAAACCCCGACAGTCCCTCCTACAATGAGCAGTTCTTC.

This clonotype has at least ten counts. The chain couples TRBV5-8 to TRBJ2-7; D gene uncertain. Trimming left V 6 bases short and J 3 bases short, with 7 bases between. This CDR3 contains 11 residues. Germline CDR1 and CDR2: SGHTS and YDEGEE. In DNA, the CDR3 is TGTGCCAGCACTATCCTCTACGAGCAGTACTTC. This gives the protein CASTILYEQYF.

The rearrangement joins TRBV6-8 to TRBJ1-5; D not resolved. The V end was cut by 8 bases, the J end by 7 bases, with 9 bases between. Per the germline V gene, CDR1 is MNHGY and CDR2 is SAAAGT. This CDR3 contains 11 residues. CDR3 sequence reads: CASGAPQPQHF. For the CDR3, the DNA is TGTGCCAGCGGCGCTCCGCAGCCCCAGCATTTT.

By its share, this clonotype is medium-sized (0.01 to 0.1%). The chain uses TRBV6-1 and TRBJ1-1; 8 bases fit TRBD1. CDR3 length equals 14 residues. CDR1 MNHNS and CDR2 SASEGT come from the germline V gene. V lost 5 bases to trimming and J lost 5 bases; unmatched junction nucleotides: 7. CDR3: CASSNGQGRTEAFF. Here the CDR3 DNA reads TGTGCCAGCAGTAACGGACAGGGAAGAACTGAAGCTTTCTTT.

In this sample, this clonotype turned up many times. The V call is TRBV24-1, the J call TRBJ2-7; the match to TRBD1 covers 7 bases. Trimming at V came to 4 bases and at J to 1 base, leaving 15 bases not matched to a gene. There are 18 residues in the CDR3. Germline CDR1 is KGHDR and CDR2 is SFDVKD. CDR3 sequence (DNA): TGTGCCACCAGTGAAATACCACCAAATCGGACAGGTTCCTACGAGCAGTACTTC. Translating it yields CATSEIPPNRTGSYEQYF.

This clonotype was found a few times. The chain employs TRBV5-4 and TRBJ2-7; D gene uncertain. V lost 2 bases and J 6 bases, leaving 12 bases between the germline ends. The length of the CDR3 is 13 residues. CDR1 SGHNT and CDR2 YYREEE come from the germline V gene (reference sequence). The CDR3 reads CASSLLSVGEQYF. For the CDR3, the DNA is TGTGCCAGCAGCTTACTAAGTGTCGGCGAGCAGTACTTC.

This clonotype occurred a few times. This chain joins TRBV11-1 and TRBJ2-1; D call uncertain. This CDR3 has 16 residues. V was trimmed by 2 bases and J by 4 bases, leaving 15 bases between them. Germline V gene lookup returns CDR1 SGHAT and CDR2 FQDESV (reference sequence). The CDR3 is CASSLFITEPYNEQFF. In DNA form, the CDR3 reads TGTGCCAGCAGCTTATTTATAACGGAGCCGTACAATGAGCAGTTCTTC.

The genes are TRBV11-2 and TRBJ2-1; D gene uncertain. The J call could be wrong; TRBJ2-7 is a better fit for the DNA end. The CDR3 is 15 amino acids. Germline V CDR1 and CDR2: SGHAT, FQNNGV. This CDR3 is CASSLFRIGFYEQYF. Here the CDR3 DNA reads TGTGCCAGCAGCTTATTTCGTATTGGTTTCTACGAGCAGTACTTC.

V gene TRBV6-8 combines with J gene TRBJ2-7; TRBD1 is a possible D gene (6 bases). The ends were cut back, 4 bases at V and 4 bases at J, with 11 bases in the middle. Germline V lookup: CDR1 MNHGY, CDR2 SAAAGT. The CDR3 contains 13 residues. CDR3 in DNA: TGTGCCAGCAGTTTCGGCAGGGGTTACGAGCAGTACTTC. Encoded protein: CASSFGRGYEQYF.

The CDR3 DNA sequence: TGTGCCAGCAGCGCCGGGACTAGGGATCGCGGGGAGGAGACCCAGTACTTC. Amino acid sequence: CASSAGTRDRGEETQYF. This chain joins TRBV9 and TRBJ2-5; 8 bases match TRBD2. With 3 bases clipped from V and 5 bases from J, the junction kept 15 bases outside the gene matches. The CDR3 is 17 amino acids. The germline gives CDR1 SGDLS, CDR2 YYNGEE.